One and the same sample provided the 8 T cell receptor beta chains below, sequenced in a study of T-cell memory formation after mild COVID-19. Using its own MiXCR run on the 5' RACE reads, TCRdb lists one record per CDR3 protein. The data hold roughly 160,000 distinct CDR3 sequences, with 10% to 15% observed a single time. The sample was PBMCs or a T cell subset sorted from them (not recorded which). The receptors here all came from a man in his late teens or twenties who had mild COVID-19 (a few samples of this study predate the infection). Cell type and time point are not known.

The sample holds many counts of this clonotype. V and J are TRBV6-2 or TRBV6-3 and TRBJ2-7; D gene unclear. Trimming removed 2 bases from V and 3 bases from J, with 14 bases in between. The CDR3 has 15 residues. CDR1 and CDR2 from the germline V gene are MNHEY and SVGEGT. For the CDR3, the DNA is TGTGCCAGCAGTTACAGTCCGGCGGCCTTCTACGAGCAGTACTTC. It is translated as CASSYSPAAFYEQYF.

This clonotype was detected only a few times. This sequence joins TRBV6-2 or TRBV6-3 and TRBJ2-5; TRBD1 might be the D (5 bases). The germline V and J ends were trimmed by 5 bases and 7 bases, with 17 bases remaining between them. CDR3 length: 14 residues. CDR1 is MNHEY, CDR2 SVGEGT, per germline. The CDR3 bases are TGTGCCAGCAGTGACCCGCGACAGATGTGGACCCAGTACTTC. This encodes CASSDPRQMWTQYF.

This clonotype was counted between two and nine times. The chain couples TRBV6-6 to TRBJ1-1; possibly TRBD1 for D (5 bases). This CDR3 has 12 amino acids. V lost 8 bases and J 10 bases, leaving 17 bases between the germline ends. The germline CDR1 and CDR2 sequences are MNHNY and SVGAGI (reference sequence). Here the CDR3 reads CASHRTEQRAFF. In DNA form, the CDR3 reads TGTGCCAGCCACAGGACGGAGCAGAGAGCTTTCTTT.

The V call is TRBV4-1, the J call TRBJ2-3; no reliable D call. The CDR3 length is 16 residues. CDR1 is MGHRA, CDR2 YSYEKL, per germline. The ends were cut back, 0 bases at V and 0 bases at J, with 10 bases in the middle. CDR3 nucleotides: TGCGCCAGCAGCCAAGAGGCCAGCCCTAGCACAGATACGCAGTATTTT. Translated, it gives CASSQEASPSTDTQYF.

There are a few counts of this clonotype. The chain uses TRBV7-3 and TRBJ2-3, with 7 bases fitting TRBD1. CDR1 and CDR2 (germline): SGHTA, FQGTGA. V was pared by 8 bases and J by 0 bases, with 5 bases of the junction left unmatched. This CDR3 has 14 amino acids. CDR3 sequence reads: CASAKGASTDTQYF. CDR3 nucleotides: TGTGCCAGCGCGAAGGGGGCGAGCACAGATACGCAGTATTTT.

V gene TRBV20-1 combines with J gene TRBJ1-5; 9 nucleotides match TRBD1. The CDR3 length is 14 residues. Germline V gives CDR1 DFQATT, CDR2 SNEGSKA (reference sequence). J was trimmed by 3 bases and V by 5 bases; bases with no gene match: 5. The CDR3 protein is CSAQTGGTNQPQHF. The CDR3 DNA follows: TGCAGTGCTCAGACAGGGGGAACCAATCAGCCCCAGCATTTT.

This clonotype was seen a few times. V gene TRBV6-2 or TRBV6-3 combines with J gene TRBJ2-1; 10 bases are a match to TRBD2. The CDR3 runs 15 residues. CDR1 and CDR2 (germline): MNHEY, SVGEGT. Unmatched junction bases numbered 7, after V lost 7 bases and J lost 4 bases. CDR3 bases: TGTGCCAGCACCTTCGGACTAGCGGTATACAATGAGCAGTTCTTC. Its protein product is CASTFGLAVYNEQFF.

The DNA of the CDR3 is TGTGCCAGCAGCTTATTCGGGGGCGATAGTTATAGGACTGAAGCTTTCTTT. Residues: CASSLFGGDSYRTEAFF. This chain uses TRBV7-2 with TRBJ1-1; perhaps TRBD1 as D (6 bases). Trimming removed 2 bases at V and 5 bases at J, with 21 bases between. Germline CDR1 reads SGHTA; CDR2 reads FQGNSA. CDR3 length: 17 amino acids.